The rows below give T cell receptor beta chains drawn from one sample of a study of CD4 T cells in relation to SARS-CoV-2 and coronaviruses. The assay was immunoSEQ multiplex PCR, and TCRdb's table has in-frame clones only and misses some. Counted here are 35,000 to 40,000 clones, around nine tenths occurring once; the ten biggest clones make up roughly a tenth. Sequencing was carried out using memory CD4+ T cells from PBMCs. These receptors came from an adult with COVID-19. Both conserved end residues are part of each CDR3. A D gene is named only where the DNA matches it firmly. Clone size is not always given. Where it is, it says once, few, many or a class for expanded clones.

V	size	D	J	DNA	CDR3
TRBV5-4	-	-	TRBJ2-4	TGTGCCAGCAGCAGACCGACAGAAAACATTCAGTACTTC	CASSRPTENIQYF
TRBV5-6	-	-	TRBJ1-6	TGTGCCAGCAGCTTTCTTCTGGGGGGAAATGAGAGGGATTCACCCCTCCACTTT	CASSFLLGGNERDSPLHF
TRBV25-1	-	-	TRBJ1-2	TGTGCCAGCAGTGAATGGGCAGGGGTTCACGGCTACACCTTC	CASSEWAGVHGYTF
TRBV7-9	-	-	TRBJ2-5	TGTGCCAGCAGCTTAGTCGGCCGGGGGGCAGAGACCCAGTACTTC	CASSLVGRGAETQYF
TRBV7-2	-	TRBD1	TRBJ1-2	TGTGCCAGCAGCTTTCCAGGGGGCTTTGGGGGCTACACCTTC	CASSFPGGFGGYTF
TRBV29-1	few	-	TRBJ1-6	TGCAGCGTTCGGATAAGGGAGTATTCACCCCTCCACTTT	CSVRIREYSPLHF
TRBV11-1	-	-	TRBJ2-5	TGTGCCAGCAGCTTAGAACTGGGGACCCAGTACTTC	CASSLELGTQYF
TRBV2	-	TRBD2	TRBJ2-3	TGTGCCAGCAGTGCGGCGGGGGGGCCCACAGATACGCAGTATTTT	CASSAAGGPTDTQYF
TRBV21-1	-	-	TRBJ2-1	TGTGCCAGCAGCAAAGCCACTGACTGCCTACTAGCGGGGAAGTACAATGAGCAGTTCTTC	CASSKATDCLLAGKYNEQFF
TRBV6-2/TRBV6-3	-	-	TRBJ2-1	TGTGCCAGCAGCAGACCGGGCCCCTACTACAATGAGCAGTTCTTC	CASSRPGPYYNEQFF
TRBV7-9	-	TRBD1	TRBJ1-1	TGTGCCAGCAGCTTGGGGGACAGGCTGAACACTGAAGCTTTCTTT	CASSLGDRLNTEAFF
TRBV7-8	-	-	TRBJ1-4	TGTGCCAGCAGCCTTCGACAGGACGGGTTTTTT	CASSLRQDGFF
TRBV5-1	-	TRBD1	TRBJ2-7	TGCGCCAGCAGCCTGGGACAGTACTACGAGCAGTACTTC	CASSLGQYYEQYF
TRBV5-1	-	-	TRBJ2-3	TGCGCCAGCAGCTTGGGGACAGCAGATACGCAGTATTTT	CASSLGTADTQYF
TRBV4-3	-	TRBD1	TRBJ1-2	TGCGCCAGCAGCCAAGATTACAGGGGTAATGGCTACACCTTC	CASSQDYRGNGYTF
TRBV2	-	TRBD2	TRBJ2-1	TGTGCCAGCAGCCTAGCGGGGGGCGAGGGTGAGCAGTTCTTC	CASSLAGGEGEQFF
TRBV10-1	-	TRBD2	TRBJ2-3	TGCGCCAGCAGTGAGTCTAGGACTAGCAGGTTACCAGATACGCAGTATTTT	CASSESRTSRLPDTQYF
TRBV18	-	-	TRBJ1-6	TGTGCCAGCTCATCAAGGGGTGGAGGGGATAATTCACCCCTCCACTTT	CASSSRGGGDNSPLHF
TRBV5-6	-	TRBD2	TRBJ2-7	TGTGCCAGCAGCCGCTCCGCTTCTGGACTAGATTTTTACGAGCAGTACTTC	CASSRSASGLDFYEQYF
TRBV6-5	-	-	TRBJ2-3	TGTGCCAGCAGTTATTCGCTGGCGGGGCCTACAGATACGCAGTATTTT	CASSYSLAGPTDTQYF
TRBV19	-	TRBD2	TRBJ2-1	TGTGCCAGTTCTCTAGAGCGGGGGGGCCGGCACAATGAGCAGTTCTTC	CASSLERGGRHNEQFF
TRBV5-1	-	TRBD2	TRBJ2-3	TGCGCCAGCAGGTTGACTAGCGGGACAGATACGCAGTATTTT	CASRLTSGTDTQYF
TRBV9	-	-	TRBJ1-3	TGTGCCAGCAGCCCTAACCCGCACAGGGTCTCTGGAAACACCATATATTTT	CASSPNPHRVSGNTIYF
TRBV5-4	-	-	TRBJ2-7	TGTGCCAGCAGCTTGGTGGGTGGGTACGAGCAGTACTTC	CASSLVGGYEQYF
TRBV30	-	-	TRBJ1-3	TGTGCCGGATCGGGACTTTTGGGGGGAAACACCATATATTTT	CAGSGLLGGNTIYF
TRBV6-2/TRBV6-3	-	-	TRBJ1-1	TGTGCCAGCAGTTACCGGGGATTCACTGAAGCTTTCTTT	CASSYRGFTEAFF
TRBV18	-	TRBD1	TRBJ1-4	TGTGCCAGCTCACCCGGACAGGGGTCTGAAAAACTGTTTTTT	CASSPGQGSEKLFF
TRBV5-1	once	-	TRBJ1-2	TGCGCCAGCAGCTCATCTCAGGGCTCTAACTATGGCTACACCTTC	CASSSSQGSNYGYTF
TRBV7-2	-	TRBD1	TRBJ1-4	TGTGCCAGCAGCTTAGCAAGGGGGCAGGGAACTAATGAAAAACTGTTTTTT	CASSLARGQGTNEKLFF
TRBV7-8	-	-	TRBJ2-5	TGTGCCAGCAGCCCCTCACTGGAGACCCAGTACTTC	CASSPSLETQYF
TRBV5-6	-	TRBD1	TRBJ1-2	TGTGCCAGCAGCTCGGACAGGGCATTAGCTAACTATGGCTACACCTTC	CASSSDRALANYGYTF
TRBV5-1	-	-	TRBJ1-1	TGCGCCAGCAGCTTGGAAGATTTCACTGAAGCTTTCTTT	CASSLEDFTEAFF
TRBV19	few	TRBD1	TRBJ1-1	TGTGCCAGTAGCCCGGACAGGGTTTCAGCTTTCTTT	CASSPDRVSAFF
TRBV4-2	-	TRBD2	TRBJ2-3	TGTGCCAGCAGCCAAGAGGGAGCGGGGGGGAACTCGGAAAATACGCAGTATTTT	CASSQEGAGGNSENTQYF
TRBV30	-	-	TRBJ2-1	TGTGCCTGGAGTGTTAAGGGTGAGCAGTTCTTC	CAWSVKGEQFF
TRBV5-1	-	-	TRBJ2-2	TGCGCCAGCAGCTTGGAAGGCGGGGCGAACACCGGGGAGCTGTTTTTT	CASSLEGGANTGELFF
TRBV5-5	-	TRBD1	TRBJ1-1	TGTGCCAGCAGCCCCCTGGGACAGGGTAACACTGAAGCTTTCTTT	CASSPLGQGNTEAFF
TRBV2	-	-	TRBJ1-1	TGTGCCACAACGAGGGACACTGAAGCTTTCTTT	CATTRDTEAFF
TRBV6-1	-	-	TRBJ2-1	TGTGCCAGCAGATGGGACGAGTACAATGAGCAGTTCTTC	CASRWDEYNEQFF
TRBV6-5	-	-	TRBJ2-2	TGTGCCAGCTCCAGGGGTTGGACCGGGGAGCTGTTTTTT	CASSRGWTGELFF
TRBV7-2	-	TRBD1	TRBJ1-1	TGTGCCAGCATCGCCAGGGGGATGAACACTGAAGCTTTCTTT	CASIARGMNTEAFF
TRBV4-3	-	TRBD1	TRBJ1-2	TGCGCCAGCAGCCAATCCACAGGGGTATATGGCTACACCTTC	CASSQSTGVYGYTF
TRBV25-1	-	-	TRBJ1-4	TGTGCCAGCAGTGGGGGGACACTTATTAATGAAAAACTGTTTTTT	CASSGGTLINEKLFF
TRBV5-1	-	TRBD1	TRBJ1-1	TGCGCCAGCAGCTTGGGGGGACAGGTTGAAGCTTTCTTT	CASSLGGQVEAFF
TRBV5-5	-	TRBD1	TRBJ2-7	TGTGCCAGCAGGTTCGCGGGGACAGGTCGCTACGAGCAGTACTTC	CASRFAGTGRYEQYF
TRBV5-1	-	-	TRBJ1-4	TGCGCCAGCAGCTTTTCGGCAGGGGCCTCTAATGAAAAACTGTTTTTT	CASSFSAGASNEKLFF
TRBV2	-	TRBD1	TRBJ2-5	TGTGCCAGCAAGGTAGACAGGGGGAGAGAGACCCAGTACTTC	CASKVDRGRETQYF